This TCR beta chain originates from a study of T cell clones after liver transplantation (dated by TCRdb to between 2019 and 2020). A note on the overall study: Samples were obtained from ITN030ST, a randomized trial in which withdrawal of immunosuppression was attempted within 2 years of liver transplantation. After a pre-transplant mixed lymphocyte reaction, TCRbeta sequencing was used to pinpoint donor-reactive T cell clones, which were subsequently tracked in post-transplant blood. Third party-reactive TCRbeta sequences were also identified from pre-transplant MLRs to serve as an antigen-independent comparator for donor-reactive sequences. Three of the eight recipients were HCV-positive; the others were transplanted for non-autoimmune, non-viral indications. No induction therapy was given to the subjects, and standard immunosuppression was administered until randomization at 12-24 months post-transplant. To count as tolerant, a recipient had to stay completely off immunosuppression for at least one year without liver enzymes climbing beyond twice the upper limit of normal. Blood samples were collected pre-transplant, pre-randomization before withdrawal, and post-randomization after either complete withdrawal or failed withdrawal. The studied cohort comprised 8 liver transplant recipients, 3 classified as tolerant and 5 as non-tolerant.

This clone was seen just once. Its antigen remains undetermined. Base quality data are lacking; no much larger clone is found one base away. The intended sense of this specimen's time point label: pre-transplant. Thawed unstimulated PBMCs were stained for CD3, CD4 and CD8 and FACS-sorted into CD3+CD4+ and CD3+CD8+ populations. All 8 studied subjects were randomized to withdrawal of immunosuppression. The Qiagen DNeasy Blood and Tissue Kit was used to isolate genomic DNA. The research as a whole found: Conclusions were preliminary, limited by small, heterogeneous patient numbers and non-standardized post-transplant time points. In two subjects, low numbers of available donor cells limited the measurable donor-reactive repertoire. In most of the 8 subjects, circulating donor-reactive CD4 TCRbeta sequences decreased significantly after transplant, regardless of tolerance or HCV status. A greater decline was seen for donor-reactive sequences than for third party-reactive sequences, suggesting partial antigen-specific deletion unrelated to withdrawal success. Since no allograft tissue specimens were available, donor-reactive T cells may have migrated into the graft instead of being deleted. After accounting for repertoire turnover, donor-reactive detection was significantly reduced in 7 of 8 subjects for CD4 and 8 of 8 for CD8.

Relative to germline, V is 3 bases shorter and J is 6 bases shorter, with 19 bases between their ends. The germline V gene yields SGHRS for CDR1 and YFSETQ for CDR2. Inclusive of the bounding cysteine and phenylalanine, the CDR3 is 15 residues long. Just CDR3 DNA is preserved here, 45 bases in frame from base 1. Frozen genomic DNA underwent high-throughput TCRbeta CDR3 sequencing by immunoSEQ, including PCR amplification, mapping, bias correction and internal controls. In the original analysis: Only productive rearrangements were retained, and each unique TCRbeta sequence was defined by its CDR3 nucleotide sequence together with its V and J gene. Donor-reactive sequences required at least 5-fold expansion in CFSE-low cells versus unstimulated pre-transplant cells and at least 0.01% frequency. Minimum frequency thresholds were set for each subject based on the unstimulated sample with the lowest template count, ensuring at least 90% detection power. Jensen-Shannon divergence between the top 1000 TCRbeta sequences after and before transplant was used to measure repertoire turnover. Two-sided Fisher's exact tests were used to test for changes in how often donor-reactive sequences were detected. TCRdb carries this immuneACCESS record with in-frame sequences only. Its versions omit some clonotypes, under half of them owing to an unresolved V gene in the studies checked, with the rest unexplained. The DNA was the basis for D and trimming; V, J and clone size are from that table. In this sample the table shows 70,000 or so clones, under 95% of which occur a single time. Of the sample, roughly 2.7% is held by the ten largest clones.

The TCR comes from a human donor who received a liver transplant. The chain joins TRBV5-1 to TRBJ2-7; a tentative D call is TRBD2 (7 bases match). The material sequenced was CD4+ T cells from blood, taken before liver transplant. The sequenced DNA: TGCGCCAGCAGCTGGAGGGAGGGGGACCTCGGCGAGCAGTACTTC. It translates to CASSWREGDLGEQYF.